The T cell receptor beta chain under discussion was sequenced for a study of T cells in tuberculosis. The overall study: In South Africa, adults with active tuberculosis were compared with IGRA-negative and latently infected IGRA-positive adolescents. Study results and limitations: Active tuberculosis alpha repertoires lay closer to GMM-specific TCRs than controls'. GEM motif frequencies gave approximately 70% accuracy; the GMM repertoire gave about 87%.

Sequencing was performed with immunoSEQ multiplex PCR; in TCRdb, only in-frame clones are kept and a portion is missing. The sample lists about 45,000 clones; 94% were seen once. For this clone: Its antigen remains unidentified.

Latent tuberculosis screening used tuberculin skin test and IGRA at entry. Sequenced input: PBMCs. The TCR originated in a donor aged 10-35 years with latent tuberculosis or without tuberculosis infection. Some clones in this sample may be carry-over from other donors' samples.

The CDR3 here is CASSFSIGGPYEQYF. Written as DNA, the CDR3 is TGTGCCAGCAGCTTTTCCATAGGTGGGCCCTACGAGCAGTACTTC. The chain joins TRBV7-9 to TRBJ2-7; D is uncertain. Germline V CDR1 and CDR2: SEHNR, FQNEAQ (reference sequence). V lost 3 bases and J lost 2, with 14 bases in between. CDR3 length: 15 residues. The variable domain in full, completed from reference TRBV7-9 and TRBJ2-7, reads DTGVSQNPRHKITKRGQNVTFRCDPISEHNRLYWYRQTLGQGPEFLTYFQNEAQLEKSRLLSDRFSAERPKGSFSTLEIQRTEQGDSAMYLCASSFSIGGPYEQYFGPGTRLTVT.